The entry below describes one T cell receptor beta chain. This sample is drawn from a study of regulatory T cells in long-lasting Graves disease. Arm-PCR of CDR3 regions and iRepertoire HTBI primers were used to build TCR beta libraries. Each CDR3 protein is one row after TCRdb ran MiXCR on the multiplex PCR reads. This sample has 620,000 or so distinct CDR3 sequences, with roughly 16% found just once. Germline V gives CDR1 SGHDT, CDR2 YYEEEE. V lost 4 bases, J lost 10 bases, and 11 bases stayed unmatched. The length of the CDR3 is 14 residues. Sample time point: newly diagnosed GD, antithyroid drugs for less than 3 months. PBMC RNA served as the TCR library source. The same sample was also used in a study of T cells in Graves' hyperthyroidism and ophthalmopathy.

The TCR was taken from a woman in her 30s with Graves disease. This sample comprised peripheral blood mononuclear cells (PBMCs), obtained at new diagnosis, from a patient treated with antithyroid drugs. V and J are TRBV5-6 and TRBJ1-1; TRBD1 matches at 9 bases. CDR3 DNA: TGTGCCAGCAGCACCGGGACAGGGAGCGAGGGAGCTTTCTTT. Translation: CASSTGTGSEGAFF.